The 14 T cell receptor beta chains listed next were all sequenced from one sample in a study of beta chain features in type 1 diabetes. Since all of the isolated RNA was reverse transcribed, expressed TCRB transcripts were what got sequenced. Using immunoSEQ multiplex PCR, the repertoire was profiled, and TCRdb retains in-frame clones only, with some absent. The sample yields approximately 470,000 clones, about 30% seen once. The sample comprised naive CD4+ T cells from blood. These receptor sequences come from a man aged 18 to 30 in good health.

The V call is TRBV29-1, the J call TRBJ1-2; D ambiguous. The germline V and J ends were trimmed by 4 bases and 5 bases, with 2 bases remaining between them. Germline values: CDR1 SQVTM, CDR2 ANQGSEA. CDR3 length: 9 residues. The CDR3 reads CSVGYGYTF. For the CDR3, the DNA is TGCAGCGTTGGGTATGGCTACACCTTC.

The chain employs TRBV6-1 and TRBJ2-7; D unclear. V was clipped by 1 base and J by 3 bases, with 10 bases between them. Germline V gene lookup returns CDR1 MNHNS and CDR2 SASEGT. The CDR3 is made up of 14 amino acids. In DNA form, the CDR3 reads TGTGCCAGCAGTGAAGGAGTTCTGGTCTACGAGCAGTACTTC. This encodes CASSEGVLVYEQYF.

This clone appeared a few times. The genes are TRBV5-1 and TRBJ2-1; 8 bases map to TRBD2. Losses at the gene ends were 3 bases for V and 0 bases for J; bases not matched to a gene: 5. The CDR3 is 16 amino acids. In germline, CDR1 is SGHRS, CDR2 YFSETQ. The CDR3 region has the DNA TGCGCCAGCAGCTGGGGACTAGGGGTCTCCTACAATGAGCAGTTCTTC. It translates to CASSWGLGVSYNEQFF.

This clone appeared a few times. The chain couples TRBV29-1 to TRBJ2-7; maybe TRBD2 (5 bases). Germline V gene lookup returns CDR1 SQVTM and CDR2 ANQGSEA. V was shortened by 5 bases and J by 4 bases, with 9 bases between the two germline ends. The CDR3 length is 11 residues. DNA of the CDR3: TGCAGCGTTCTCGGGATTTACGAGCAGTACTTC. Its protein product is CSVLGIYEQYF.

The CDR3 region is CASSLAGQGPDTQYF. CDR3 DNA: TGTGCCAGCAGCTTAGCGGGCCAGGGGCCAGATACGCAGTATTTT. This chain links TRBV7-8 with TRBJ2-3; perhaps TRBD1 as D (6 bases). Germline V gives CDR1 SGHVS, CDR2 FQNEAQ. Between the trimmed V and J ends, which lost 0 bases and 4 bases, there was a span of 11 bases. The CDR3 is made up of 15 amino acids.

There are a few counts of this clone. V usage is TRBV7-2 and J usage is TRBJ2-6; D is perhaps TRBD1 (6 bases). The CDR3 consists of 16 residues. The germline V and J ends were trimmed by 5 bases and 0 bases, with 11 bases remaining between them. CDR1 is SGHTA and CDR2 is FQGNSA in the germline V gene. CDR3 nucleotide sequence: TGTGCCAGCAGCCGGGACACTATCTCTGGGGCCAACGTCCTGACTTTC. This gives the protein CASSRDTISGANVLTF.

The chain has TRBV7-2 and TRBJ1-2; D is possibly TRBD1 (6 bases). The CDR3 sequence is 13 residues long. Germline loops: CDR1 SGHTA, CDR2 FQGNSA. V was shortened by 6 bases and J by 2 bases, with 10 bases between the two germline ends. CDR3 nucleotide sequence: TGTGCCAGCAGTTACACAGGGAACTATGGCTACACCTTC. Its protein is CASSYTGNYGYTF.

The chain combines TRBV5-6 with TRBJ2-3; D is possibly TRBD2 (5 bases). CDR1 is SGHDT and CDR2 is YYEEEE in the germline V gene. This CDR3 comprises 13 residues. V gave up 2 bases and J gave up 3 bases, with 7 bases separating them. The CDR3 bases are TGTGCCAGCAGCTTCGAGGGAACAGATACGCAGTATTTT. Residues: CASSFEGTDTQYF.

This clone was counted a few times. The chain couples TRBV30 to TRBJ1-5; 10 nucleotides match TRBD1. Germline trimming cut 3 bases from V and 4 bases from J; bases unmatched to any gene: 9. Germline CDR1 is GTSNPN and CDR2 is SVGIG (reference sequence). CDR3 length: 16 residues. The CDR3 DNA sequence: TGTGCCTGGAGGGAACCGGGACAGGGGCCAAATCAGCCCCAGCATTTT. It is translated as CAWREPGQGPNQPQHF.

This chain joins TRBV7-2 and TRBJ2-7; perhaps TRBD2 as D (6 bases). V gave up 5 bases and J gave up 2 bases, with 19 bases separating them. The CDR3 runs to 16 residues. Germline CDR1 SGHTA, CDR2 FQGNSA. CDR3 in amino acids: CASSRDSSMRTYEQYF. CDR3 sequence (DNA): TGTGCCAGCAGCCGGGACTCTTCCATGCGGACCTACGAGCAGTACTTC.

A few counts support this clone. The chain recombines TRBV2 with TRBJ2-5, with D possibly TRBD2 on 5 matching bases. V was shortened by 0 bases and J by 7 bases, with 12 bases between the two germline ends. This CDR3 spans 14 amino acids. Germline CDR1 and CDR2: SNHLY and FYNNEI. The CDR3: CASSEARGRGTQYF. The CDR3 nucleotides read TGTGCCAGCAGTGAAGCGCGTGGCCGGGGGACCCAGTACTTC.

The sample holds a few counts of this clone. The rearrangement uses TRBV23-1 and TRBJ1-1; no clear D gene. TRBV23-1 is noted as an ORF with a role that remains uncertain. The CDR3 consists of 15 residues. Trimming removed 4 bases at V and 0 bases at J, with 12 bases between. The CDR3 sequence is CASSRPLAVNTEAFF. As DNA, the CDR3 is TGCGCCAGCAGTCGCCCATTGGCCGTGAACACTGAAGCTTTCTTT.

The chain has TRBV30 and TRBJ2-1; TRBD2 is a possible D gene (5 bases). CDR3 length: 12 amino acids. The V end lost 2 bases, the J end lost 12 bases, and 14 bases lay between the germline ends. Germline CDR1 and CDR2: GTSNPN and SVGIG (reference sequence). The DNA of the CDR3 is TGTGCCTGGAGTAACGGGGTAGCTGGGCAGTTCTTC. Protein product: CAWSNGVAGQFF.

The rearrangement joins TRBV7-9 to TRBJ2-3; perhaps TRBD2 as D (5 bases). Germline values: CDR1 SEHNR, CDR2 FQNEAQ (reference sequence). This CDR3 spans 13 amino acids. V dropped 5 bases and J dropped 5 bases, with 11 bases sitting between them. The CDR3 coding sequence is TGTGCCAGCAGCGCGGCGGCGGGAGATACGCAGTATTTT. This translates into CASSAAAGDTQYF. The full variable domain, its missing parts supplied by reference TRBV7-9 and TRBJ2-3, is DTGVSQNPRHKITKRGQNVTFRCDPISEHNRLYWYRQTLGQGPEFLTYFQNEAQLEKSRLLSDRFSAERPKGSFSTLEIQRTEQGDSAMYLCASSAAAGDTQYFGPGTRLTVL.